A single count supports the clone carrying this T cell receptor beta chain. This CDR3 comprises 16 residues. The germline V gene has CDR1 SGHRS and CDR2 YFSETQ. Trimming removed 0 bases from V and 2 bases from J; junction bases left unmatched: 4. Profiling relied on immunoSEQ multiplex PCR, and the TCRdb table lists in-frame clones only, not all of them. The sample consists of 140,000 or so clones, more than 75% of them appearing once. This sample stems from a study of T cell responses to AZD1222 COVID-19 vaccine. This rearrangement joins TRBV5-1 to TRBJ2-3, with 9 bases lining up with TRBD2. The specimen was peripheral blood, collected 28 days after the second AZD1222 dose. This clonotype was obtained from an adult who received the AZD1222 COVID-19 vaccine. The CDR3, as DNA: TGCGCCAGCAGCTTGGGAGCTAGCGGGGTCACAGATACGCAGTATTTT. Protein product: CASSLGASGVTDTQYF.